This passage covers 3 T cell receptor beta chains from one sample sequenced in a study of T-cell memory formation after mild COVID-19. TCRdb independently ran MiXCR on the 5' RACE reads; one entry per CDR3 protein. The sample holds around 210,000 distinct CDR3 sequences; around 9.5% are singletons and the top ten take 3.5% to 4%. Input material: PBMCs or a T cell subset sorted from them (not recorded which). Source of these receptors: a young man who had mild COVID-19 (a few samples of this study predate the infection). Cell type and time point are not known.

This clonotype was observed a handful of times. This chain uses TRBV14 with TRBJ1-2; D unresolved. Trimming took off 3 bases at V and 11 bases at J, with 13 bases between the two ends. The CDR3 consists of 12 residues. Germline V gene data show CDR1 as SGHDN and CDR2 as FVKESK. The CDR3: CASSQAPSLYTF. CDR3 coding DNA: TGTGCCAGCAGCCAGGCCCCCTCGCTGTACACCTTC.

The rearrangement joins TRBV30 to TRBJ2-7, with a possible D match to TRBD2 (6 bases). The CDR3 runs to 15 residues. Trimming removed 4 bases from V and 1 base from J, with 17 bases in between. Germline V gives CDR1 GTSNPN, CDR2 SVGIG (reference sequence). CDR3 protein: CAWTPRRRVSYEQYF. The CDR3 DNA sequence: TGTGCCTGGACCCCCCGCCGGAGGGTGTCCTACGAGCAGTACTTC.

This clonotype was seen more than once but under ten times. The chain recombines TRBV12-3 or TRBV12-4 with TRBJ2-7, with D perhaps matching TRBD2 (6 bases). CDR3 length: 16 residues. The germline V and J ends were trimmed by 3 bases and 6 bases, with 21 bases remaining between them. The CDR3 loop reads CASSFRSNQLGGEQYF. The CDR3 nucleotides are TGTGCCAGCAGTTTCCGCTCAAATCAACTCGGGGGCGAGCAGTACTTC.